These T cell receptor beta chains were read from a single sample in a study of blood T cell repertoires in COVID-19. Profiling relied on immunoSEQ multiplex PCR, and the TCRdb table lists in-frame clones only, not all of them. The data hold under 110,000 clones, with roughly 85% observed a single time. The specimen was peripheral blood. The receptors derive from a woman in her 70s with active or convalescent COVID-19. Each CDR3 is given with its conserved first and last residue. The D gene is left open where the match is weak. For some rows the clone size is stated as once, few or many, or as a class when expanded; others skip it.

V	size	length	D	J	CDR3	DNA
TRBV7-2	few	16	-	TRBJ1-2	CASSLVSGGGRYGYTF	TGTGCCAGCAGCTTAGTAAGCGGGGGGGGCCGGTATGGCTACACCTTC
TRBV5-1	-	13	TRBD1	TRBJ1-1	CASTDRENTEAFF	TGCGCCAGCACCGACAGGGAAAACACTGAAGCTTTCTTT
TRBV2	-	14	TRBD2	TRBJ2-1	CASKETSGGNEQFF	TGTGCCAGCAAAGAGACTAGCGGGGGCAATGAGCAGTTCTTC
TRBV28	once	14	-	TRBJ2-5	CATVASGDGETQYF	TGTGCCACCGTAGCAAGCGGAGACGGGGAGACCCAGTACTTC
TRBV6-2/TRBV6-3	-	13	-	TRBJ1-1	CASSFGEDTEAFF	TGTGCCAGCAGTTTCGGGGAGGACACTGAAGCTTTCTTT
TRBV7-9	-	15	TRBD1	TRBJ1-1	CASSLGQGIGTEAFF	TGTGCCAGCAGCTTAGGACAGGGGATAGGCACTGAAGCTTTCTTT
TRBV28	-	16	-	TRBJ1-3	CASSLLAGSSPLDLYF	TGTGCCAGCAGTTTGTTGGCAGGGTCCTCACCCTTGGATTTATATTTT
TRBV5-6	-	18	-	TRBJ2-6	CASSLALLKYSGANVLTF	TGTGCCAGCAGCTTGGCCCTCCTAAAATATTCTGGGGCCAACGTCCTGACTTTC
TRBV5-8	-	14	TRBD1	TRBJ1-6	CASSRDRGNSPLHF	TGTGCCAGCAGTCGCGACAGGGGTAATTCACCCCTCCACTTT
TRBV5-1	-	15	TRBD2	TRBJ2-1	CASSPSGGSYNEQFF	TGCGCCAGCAGCCCTAGCGGGGGCTCCTACAATGAGCAGTTCTTC
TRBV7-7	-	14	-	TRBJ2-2	CASSLARDTGELFF	TGTGCTAGCAGCTTAGCCAGGGATACCGGGGAGCTGTTTTTT
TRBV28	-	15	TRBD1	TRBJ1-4	CASSRQGAANEKLFF	TGTGCCAGCAGCAGACAGGGGGCTGCTAATGAAAAACTGTTTTTT
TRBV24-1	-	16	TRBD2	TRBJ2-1	CATSDLGTSGVDEQFF	TGTGCCACCAGTGATTTGGGGACTAGCGGGGTGGATGAGCAGTTCTTC
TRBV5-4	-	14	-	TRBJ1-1	CASTIGTLNTEAFF	TGTGCCAGCACCATCGGGACTTTGAACACTGAAGCTTTCTTT
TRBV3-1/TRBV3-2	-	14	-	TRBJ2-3	CASSHTPVSDTQYF	TGTGCCAGCAGCCACACCCCGGTGTCAGATACGCAGTATTTT
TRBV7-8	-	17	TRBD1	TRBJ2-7	CASSLEGGPVPAYEQYF	TGTGCCAGCAGCTTAGAAGGGGGCCCGGTTCCCGCCTACGAGCAGTACTTC
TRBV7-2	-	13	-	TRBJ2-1	CASSLGRLNEQFF	TGTGCCAGCAGCTTAGGAAGACTTAATGAGCAGTTCTTC
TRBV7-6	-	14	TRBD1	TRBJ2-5	CASSPGTGARTQYF	TGTGCCAGCAGCCCGGGCACAGGGGCAAGGACCCAGTACTTC
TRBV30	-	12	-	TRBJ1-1	CAWSPGDPEAFF	TGTGCCTGGTCCCCAGGGGACCCTGAAGCTTTCTTT
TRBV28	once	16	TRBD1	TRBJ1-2	CASSSDRAFTYYGYTF	TGTGCCAGCAGTTCGGACAGGGCCTTTACCTATTATGGCTACACCTTC
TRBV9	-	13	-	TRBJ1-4	CASSVGIGEKLFF	TGTGCCAGCAGCGTCGGGATTGGAGAAAAACTGTTTTTT
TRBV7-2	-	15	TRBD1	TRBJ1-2	CASSNLRDSLRGYTF	TGTGCCAGCAGCAACCTCCGGGACAGCCTGCGGGGCTACACCTTC
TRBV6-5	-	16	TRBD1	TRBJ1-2	CASSYLQGARAPGYTF	TGTGCCAGCAGTTACCTACAGGGGGCGCGGGCACCCGGCTACACCTTC
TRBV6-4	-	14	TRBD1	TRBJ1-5	CASSEGTGGQPQHF	TGTGCCAGCAGTGAGGGAACAGGGGGTCAGCCCCAGCATTTT
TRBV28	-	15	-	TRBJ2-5	CASSLRLVSLETQYF	TGTGCCAGCAGTCTCAGACTAGTATCTTTGGAGACCCAGTACTTC
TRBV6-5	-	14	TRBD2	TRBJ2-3	CASRTSGRTDTQYF	TGTGCCAGCAGAACTAGCGGACGCACAGATACGCAGTATTTT
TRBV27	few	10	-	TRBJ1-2	CASSLSGYTF	TGTGCCAGCAGTTTAAGCGGCTACACCTTC
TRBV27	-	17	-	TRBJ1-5	CASSRKSQQVSNQPQHF	TGTGCCAGCAGTCGTAAATCTCAACAGGTTAGCAATCAGCCCCAGCATTTT
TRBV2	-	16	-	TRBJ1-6	CASSRDLPGLGSPLHF	TGTGCCAGCAGTAGAGACCTCCCGGGACTAGGTTCACCCCTCCACTTT
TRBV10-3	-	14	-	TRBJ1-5	CAISSIQGGEPQHF	TGTGCCATCAGTTCAATCCAAGGTGGAGAGCCCCAGCATTTT
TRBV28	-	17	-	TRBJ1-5	CATLLWGGDGGNQPQHF	TGTGCCACCCTCCTTTGGGGAGGGGATGGTGGCAATCAGCCCCAGCATTTT
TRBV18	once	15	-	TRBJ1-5	CASSPERGSNQPQHF	TGTGCCAGCTCACCGGAGAGGGGGTCAAATCAGCCCCAGCATTTT
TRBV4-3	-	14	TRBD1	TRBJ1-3	CASSQNTGVGTIYF	TGCGCCAGCAGCCAAAATACAGGGGTCGGCACCATATATTTT
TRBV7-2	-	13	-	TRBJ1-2	CASSQDQNYGYTF	TGTGCCAGCAGCCAGGATCAGAACTATGGCTACACCTTC
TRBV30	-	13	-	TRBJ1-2	CAWIQTANYGYTF	TGTGCCTGGATCCAGACAGCTAACTATGGCTACACCTTC
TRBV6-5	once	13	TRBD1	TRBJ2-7	CASFGQGSYEQYF	TGTGCCAGCTTTGGACAGGGATCCTACGAGCAGTACTTC
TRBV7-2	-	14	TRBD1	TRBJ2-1	CASSGRTGPNEQFF	TGTGCCAGCAGCGGCCGGACAGGGCCTAATGAGCAGTTCTTC
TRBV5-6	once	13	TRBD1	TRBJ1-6	CASSDRGPSPLHF	TGTGCCAGCAGCGACAGGGGGCCTTCACCCCTCCACTTT
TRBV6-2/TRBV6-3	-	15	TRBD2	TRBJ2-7	CASSSQRGFAYEQYF	TGTGCCAGCAGTTCCCAGCGGGGATTTGCCTACGAGCAGTACTTC
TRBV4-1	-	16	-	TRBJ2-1	CASSQDVRREWSEQFF	TGCGCCAGCAGCCAAGACGTGCGTCGGGAGTGGAGTGAGCAGTTCTTC
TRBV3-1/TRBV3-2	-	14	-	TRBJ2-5	CASSQGDTQETQYF	TGTGCCAGCAGCCAAGGGGACACGCAAGAGACCCAGTACTTC
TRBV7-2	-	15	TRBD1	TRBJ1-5	CASRRGTEIYQPQHF	TGTGCCAGCAGGCGAGGGACAGAGATTTATCAGCCCCAGCATTTT
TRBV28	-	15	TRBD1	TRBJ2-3	CASKWGQVGTDTQYF	TGTGCCAGCAAATGGGGACAGGTTGGTACAGATACGCAGTATTTT
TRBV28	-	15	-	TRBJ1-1	CASNPGGVMNTEAFF	TGTGCCAGCAACCCGGGGGGGGTGATGAACACTGAAGCTTTCTTT
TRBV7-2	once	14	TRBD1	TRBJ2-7	CASSLRTGSYEQYF	TGTGCCAGCAGCCTCAGGACAGGGTCTTACGAGCAGTACTTC
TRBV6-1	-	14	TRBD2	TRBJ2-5	CASALAGYQETQYF	TGTGCCAGCGCTCTAGCGGGGTACCAAGAGACCCAGTACTTC
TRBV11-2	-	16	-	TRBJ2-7	CASSLYPTDFRYEQYF	TGTGCCAGCAGCTTATACCCGACAGACTTTCGCTACGAGCAGTACTTC
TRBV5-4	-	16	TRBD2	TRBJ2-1	CASRITSGRAPDEQFF	TGTGCCAGCAGAATTACTAGCGGGAGGGCCCCGGATGAGCAGTTCTTC
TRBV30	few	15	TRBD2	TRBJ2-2	CAWSVQSGRAGELFF	TGTGCCTGGAGTGTACAGAGCGGGAGGGCTGGGGAGCTGTTTTTT
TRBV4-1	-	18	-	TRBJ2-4	CASSQDGRTVLAKNIQYF	TGCGCCAGCAGCCAAGACGGGAGGACAGTCCTAGCCAAAAACATTCAGTACTTC
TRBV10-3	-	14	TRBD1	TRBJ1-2	CAISEGGRGYGYTF	TGTGCCATCAGTGAAGGGGGCAGGGGCTATGGCTACACCTTC
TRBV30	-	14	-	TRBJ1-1	CAWSPGTPFSEAFF	TGTGCCTGGAGTCCCGGGACACCTTTCTCTGAAGCTTTCTTT
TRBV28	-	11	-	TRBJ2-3	CASSLEDTQYF	TGTGCCAGCAGTTTAGAGGATACGCAGTATTTT
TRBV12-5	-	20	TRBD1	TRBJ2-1	CASVGDLSKRGGRSYNEQFF	TGTGCTAGTGTTGGGGACCTGTCTAAGCGAGGGGGCAGGTCCTACAATGAGCAGTTCTTC
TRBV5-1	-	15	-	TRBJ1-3	CASSLVPGRWNTIYF	TGCGCCAGCAGCTTGGTGCCAGGGAGGTGGAACACCATATATTTT